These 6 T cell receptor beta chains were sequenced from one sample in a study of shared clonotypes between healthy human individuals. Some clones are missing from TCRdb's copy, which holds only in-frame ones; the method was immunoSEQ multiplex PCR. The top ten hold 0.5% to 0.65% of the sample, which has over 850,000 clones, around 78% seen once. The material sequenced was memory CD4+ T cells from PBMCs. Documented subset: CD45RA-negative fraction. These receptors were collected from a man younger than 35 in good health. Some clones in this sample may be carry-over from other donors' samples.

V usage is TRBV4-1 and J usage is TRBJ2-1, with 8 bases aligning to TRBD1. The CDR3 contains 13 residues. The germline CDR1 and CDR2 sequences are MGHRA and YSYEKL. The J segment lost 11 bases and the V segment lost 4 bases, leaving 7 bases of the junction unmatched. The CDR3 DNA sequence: TGCGCCAGCAGCCCGGGACAGGTCATCCAGCAGTTCTTC. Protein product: CASSPGQVIQQFF.

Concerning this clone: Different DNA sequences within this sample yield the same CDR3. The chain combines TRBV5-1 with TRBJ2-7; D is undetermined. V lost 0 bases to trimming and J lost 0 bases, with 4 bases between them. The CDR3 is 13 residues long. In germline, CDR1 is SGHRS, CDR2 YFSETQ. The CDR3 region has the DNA TGCGCCAGCAGCTTGGTAGACTCCTACGAGCAGTACTTC. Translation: CASSLVDSYEQYF. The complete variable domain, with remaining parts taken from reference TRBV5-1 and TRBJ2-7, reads KAGVTQTPRYLIKTRGQQVTLSCSPISGHRSVSWYQQTPGQGLQFLFEYFSETQRNKGNFPGRFSGRQFSNSRSEMNVSTLELGDSALYLCASSLVDSYEQYFGPGTRLTVT.

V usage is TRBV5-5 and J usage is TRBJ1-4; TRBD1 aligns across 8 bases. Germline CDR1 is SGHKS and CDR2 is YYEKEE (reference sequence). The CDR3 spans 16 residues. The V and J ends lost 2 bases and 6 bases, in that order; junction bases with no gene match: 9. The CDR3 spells CASSFGPDRDYEKLFF. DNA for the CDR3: TGTGCCAGCAGCTTTGGGCCGGACAGGGATTATGAAAAACTGTTTTTT.

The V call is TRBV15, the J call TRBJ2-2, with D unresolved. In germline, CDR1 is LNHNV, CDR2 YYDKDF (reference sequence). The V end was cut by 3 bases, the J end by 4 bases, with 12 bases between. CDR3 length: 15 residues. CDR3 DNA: TGTGCCACCAGCAGGGATTATAAGGGCACCGGGGAGCTGTTTTTT. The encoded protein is CATSRDYKGTGELFF.

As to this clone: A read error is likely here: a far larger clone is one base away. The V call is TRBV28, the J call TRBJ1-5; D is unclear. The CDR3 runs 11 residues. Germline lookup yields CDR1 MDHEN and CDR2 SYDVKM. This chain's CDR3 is CVSSSYQPQHF. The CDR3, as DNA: TGTGTCAGCTCATCCTATCAGCCCCAGCATTTT.

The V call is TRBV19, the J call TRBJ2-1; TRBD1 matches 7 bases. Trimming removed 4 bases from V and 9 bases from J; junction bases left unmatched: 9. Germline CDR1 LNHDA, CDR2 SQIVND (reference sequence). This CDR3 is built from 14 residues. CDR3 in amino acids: CASSNRDRRGEQFF. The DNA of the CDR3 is TGTGCCAGTAGTAACCGGGACAGACGCGGTGAGCAGTTCTTC.